These 21 T cell receptor beta chains were all obtained from the same sample, sequenced in a study of T-cell memory formation after mild COVID-19. TCRdb reprocessed the 5' RACE reads via MiXCR and lists one record per CDR3 protein. The repertoire holds a few hundred thousand distinct CDR3 sequences, with over 15% as singletons. The specimen was PBMCs or a T cell subset sorted from them (not recorded which). These receptors were collected from a man between 18 and 35 years old who had mild COVID-19 (a few samples of this study predate the infection). Cell type and time point are not known.

This clonotype showed up many times. The rearrangement uses TRBV10-3 and TRBJ2-7, with D possibly TRBD1 on 6 matching bases. The V gene lost 4 bases and the J gene lost 3 bases, with 10 bases spanning the gap. The CDR3 contains 13 residues. The germline CDR1 and CDR2 sequences are ENHRY and SYGVKD. CDR3 region: CAISGQENYEQYF. The CDR3 DNA reads TGTGCCATCAGTGGACAGGAGAACTACGAGCAGTACTTC.

The genes are TRBV21-1 and TRBJ2-1; TRBD2 is taken as the D call from the table, unchecked against the DNA. TRBV21-1 is listed as a pseudogene. The CDR3 extends over 15 amino acids. The CDR3 bases are TGTGCCAGCAGCAAAACGCCTGAGGGATCCAATGAGCAGTTCTTC. It codes for CASSKTPEGSNEQFF.

This clonotype has ten or more counts. The V gene is TRBV24-1, the J gene TRBJ1-3; no clear D gene. CDR3 length equals 16 residues. V was pared by 0 bases and J by 2 bases, with 10 bases between. Germline loops: CDR1 KGHDR, CDR2 SFDVKD. CDR3: CATSDLAEPPGNTIYF. The CDR3 DNA follows: TGTGCCACCAGTGATTTGGCAGAACCTCCTGGAAACACCATATATTTT.

The sample holds many counts of this clonotype. The chain couples TRBV6-2 or TRBV6-3 to TRBJ2-1, with 9 bases matching TRBD2. The CDR3 length is 16 residues. Germline loops: CDR1 MNHEY, CDR2 SVGEGT. With V trimmed by 0 bases and J by 9 bases, 9 bases remained unmatched. The CDR3 reads CASSYSWRGGQGEQFF. CDR3 DNA: TGTGCCAGCAGTTACTCCTGGCGGGGGGGCCAGGGTGAGCAGTTCTTC.

The chain carries TRBV7-6 and TRBJ2-5; 7 nucleotides match TRBD2. The trim removed 5 bases at V and 5 bases at J, leaving 8 bases unmatched. Germline CDR1 and CDR2: SGHVS and FNYEAQ. The CDR3 runs 14 residues. CDR3 amino acids: CASSPGLVSETQYF. CDR3 in DNA: TGTGCCAGCAGCCCCGGACTAGTCTCCGAGACCCAGTACTTC. The full variable domain, its missing parts supplied by reference TRBV7-6 and TRBJ2-5, is GAGVSQSPRYKVTKRGQDVALRCDPISGHVSLYWYRQALGQGPEFLTYFNYEAQQDKSGLPNDRFSAERPEGSISTLTIQRTEQRDSAMYRCASSPGLVSETQYFGPGTRLLVL.

This clonotype has only a few counts. The J gene is TRBJ2-5, the V gene TRBV7-9; D might be TRBD2 (6 bases). There are 14 residues in the CDR3. Trimming stripped 1 base from V and 5 bases from J, with 11 bases between. The germline V gene has CDR1 SEHNR and CDR2 FQNEAQ (reference sequence). CDR3 residues: CASSLVRRGETQYF. The DNA of the CDR3 is TGTGCCAGCAGCTTAGTTCGTCGGGGGGAGACCCAGTACTTC.

The chain is built from TRBV6-2 or TRBV6-3 and TRBJ1-4, with TRBD1 matching 9 bases. The CDR3 loop spans 17 amino acids. In germline, CDR1 is MNHEY, CDR2 SVGEGT. The trim removed 6 bases at V and 0 bases at J, leaving 8 bases unmatched. CDR3 bases: TGTGCCAGCAGCGAGGGACAGGGATTGGCAACTAATGAAAAACTGTTTTTT. This codes for CASSEGQGLATNEKLFF.

The rearrangement links TRBV20-1 to TRBJ2-3; D gene ambiguous. Trimming shortened V by 2 bases and J by 4 bases, and 4 bases separated the two germline ends. CDR3 length: 11 residues. Germline-derived CDR1 and CDR2 are DFQATT and SNEGSKA (reference sequence). This CDR3 reads CSARSADTQYF. In DNA form, the CDR3 reads TGCAGTGCTAGAAGTGCAGATACGCAGTATTTT.

There are many counts of this clonotype. The chain recombines TRBV20-1 with TRBJ2-5, with 7 bases aligning to TRBD2. Germline V gives CDR1 DFQATT, CDR2 SNEGSKA (reference sequence). V lost 3 bases to trimming and J lost 2 bases; unmatched junction nucleotides: 9. The CDR3 contains 15 residues. The CDR3 DNA is TGCAGTGCTAGTAAGGGCGGGAGCTCTCAAGAGACCCAGTACTTC. Its translation: CSASKGGSSQETQYF.

The chain is built from TRBV11-2 and TRBJ1-2; no firm D call. CDR3 length: 15 amino acids. V was pared by 1 base and J by 4 bases, with 13 bases between. Germline V gene sequence: CDR1 SGHAT, CDR2 FQNNGV. The CDR3 coding sequence is TGTGCCAGCAGCTTAGGCCCGGGAAGTGGCTATGGCTACACCTTC. It is translated as CASSLGPGSGYGYTF.

This clonotype was detected a few times. This chain joins TRBV7-2 and TRBJ2-1, with 10 bases fitting TRBD2. The trim removed 4 bases at V and 9 bases at J, leaving 12 bases unmatched. This CDR3 has 16 amino acids. The germline gives CDR1 SGHTA, CDR2 FQGNSA. CDR3 coding DNA: TGTGCCAGCAGCTCTATGCCCAGCGGGGGGGCGGGTGAGCAGTTCTTC. It translates to CASSSMPSGGAGEQFF.

This clonotype was seen ten or more times. The J gene is TRBJ1-1, the V gene TRBV12-3 or TRBV12-4; D gene ambiguous. The V end was cut by 0 bases, the J end by 3 bases, with 2 bases between. The CDR3 spans 12 residues. The CDR3 coding sequence is TGTGCCAGCAGTTTAGCGGACACTGAAGCTTTCTTT. Translation gives CASSLADTEAFF.

This chain uses TRBV11-2 with TRBJ2-3, with D possibly matching TRBD1 (5 bases). Per the germline V gene, CDR1 is SGHAT and CDR2 is FQNNGV. The CDR3 has 15 residues. The germline V and J ends were trimmed by 5 bases and 2 bases, with 14 bases remaining between them. This CDR3 reads CASSPIPTVTDTQYF. The CDR3 DNA reads as TGTGCCAGCAGCCCGATCCCGACAGTCACAGATACGCAGTATTTT. Filled out from reference TRBV11-2 and TRBJ2-3, the complete variable domain reads EAGVAQSPRYKIIEKRQSVAFWCNPISGHATLYWYQQILGQGPKLLIQFQNNGVVDDSQLPKDRFSAERLKGVDSTLKIQPAKLEDSAVYLCASSPIPTVTDTQYFGPGTRLTVL.

This clonotype was detected only a few times. The chain is built from TRBV29-1 and TRBJ2-3; 7 positions agree with TRBD1. From germline, CDR1 is SQVTM and CDR2 ANQGSEA. The CDR3 runs to 13 residues. The ends lost 5 bases at V and 2 bases at J; junction bases unmatched: 4. The CDR3 loop is CSVRQGFTDTQYF. The CDR3 bases are TGCAGCGTTCGACAGGGCTTCACAGATACGCAGTATTTT.

This clonotype was found many times. The chain has TRBV10-3 and TRBJ2-3; 7 bases are shared with TRBD1. Germline V gene lookup returns CDR1 ENHRY and CDR2 SYGVKD. After removal of 10 bases from V and 2 bases from J, the junction contained 12 bases not matched to a gene. The CDR3 has 15 residues. The CDR3 reads CATLPGQRFTDTQYF. The CDR3 DNA sequence: TGTGCCACGCTTCCGGGACAGAGATTCACAGATACGCAGTATTTT.

In this sample, this clonotype turned up a few times. V and J are TRBV5-5 and TRBJ2-1; D gene ambiguous. Germline CDR1 SGHKS, CDR2 YYEKEE (reference sequence). V lost 0 bases and J 6 bases, leaving 4 bases between the germline ends. This CDR3 comprises 12 residues. The CDR3 protein is CASSLDLNEQFF. As DNA, the CDR3 is TGTGCCAGCAGCTTGGACCTCAATGAGCAGTTCTTC.

This clonotype was seen once. No DNA is shown, since the ends of the CDR3 on it are uncertain; the CDR3 is the one TCRdb lists. This chain joins TRBV12-3 or TRBV12-4 and TRBJ1-1; TRBD1, as called in the table, went unchecked against the DNA. From its first to its last residue, the CDR3 has 13 amino acids. The chain's CDR3 is CASILDRVTEAFF.

The genes are TRBV29-1 and TRBJ2-3; 7 bases agree with TRBD2. Germline-derived CDR1 and CDR2 are SQVTM and ANQGSEA. CDR3 size: 14 residues. J was trimmed by 2 bases and V by 6 bases; bases with no gene match: 8. The CDR3 DNA reads as TGCAGCGTCCCCAAGGCGGGGGACACAGATACGCAGTATTTT. It codes for CSVPKAGDTDTQYF.

This clonotype has more than one count but fewer than ten. The V call is TRBV6-5, the J call TRBJ2-6; TRBD2 might be the D (5 bases). V gave up 7 bases and J gave up 2 bases, with 12 bases separating them. In germline, CDR1 is MNHEY, CDR2 SVGAGI. The CDR3 spans 15 residues. The CDR3 nucleotides are TGTGCCAGCAAGGGCGCGGAGGCTGGGGCCAACGTCCTGACTTTC. The encoded protein is CASKGAEAGANVLTF.

This clonotype was counted a few times. The genes are TRBV12-3 or TRBV12-4 and TRBJ2-7; D unclear. This CDR3 contains 13 residues. V was trimmed by 6 bases and J by 0 bases, leaving 9 bases between them. The DNA of the CDR3 is TGTGCCAGCAGGAGACCATCCTCCTACGAGCAGTACTTC. Translating it yields CASRRPSSYEQYF.

This clonotype was observed at least ten times. The chain carries TRBV3-1 and TRBJ1-5; D remains unclear. Trimming left V 1 base short and J 8 bases short, with 18 bases between. The germline V gene encodes CDR1 LGHDT and CDR2 YNNKEL (reference sequence). This CDR3 has 16 residues. The chain's CDR3 is CASSQGRGPAQEPQHF. The DNA of the CDR3 is TGTGCCAGCAGCCAAGGGCGCGGCCCGGCGCAGGAGCCCCAGCATTTT.